This T cell receptor (beta chain) was identified in a study of T cells after yellow fever vaccination. TCRdb recomputed calls from the 5' RACE reads with MiXCR, one row per CDR3 protein. The sample holds roughly 150,000 distinct CDR3 sequences, under 7% seen once. This clonotype was detected many times. The sample consisted of CD4+ T cells sorted from PBMCs, taken 10 days after the yellow fever booster vaccination. This TCR was sampled from a man aged 25-45 years who received the YFV17D yellow fever vaccine.

The CDR3 region is CASSEGGLTQETQYF. The CDR3 coding sequence is TGTGCCAGCAGTGAAGGGGGCCTGACCCAAGAGACCCAGTACTTC. The rearrangement links TRBV6-1 to TRBJ2-5; D perhaps matches TRBD1 (5 bases). Germline assignment: CDR1 MNHNS and CDR2 SASEGT. This CDR3 region has 15 residues. V lost 1 base, J lost 1 base, and 10 bases lay in between.